This TCR beta chain is drawn from a study of CD8 T cells in ankylosing spondylitis (dated by TCRdb to about 2017). Regarding the research as a whole: The study profiled T cell receptor beta repertoires in healthy donors and ankylosing spondylitis patients to find disease-linked TCR variants. The full study cohort was made up of about 25 ankylosing spondylitis patients and fewer than 120 healthy donors. Peripheral blood was sampled, and synovial fluid was additionally collected from ankylosing spondylitis patients.

On the study overall, not on this receptor specifically: In peripheral blood, the disease-linked clones were found at relatively low frequencies and had a CD8+ phenotype. Significant enrichment of the disease-linked clones was reported in matched synovial fluid samples from ankylosing spondylitis patients. Blood from ankylosing spondylitis patients appeared to be characterized by a TCR beta motif composed of several highly homologous amino acid variants. Some TCR beta motif variants had previously been reported in synovial fluid and blood of reactive arthritis patients, which suggested common disease-initiation mechanisms.

The table lists this clonotype with a few counts. The antigen this receptor binds is unknown. No much larger clone exists at a distance of one base, and base qualities are not known. Its CDR3 holds 14 amino acids, cysteine through phenylalanine. This entry keeps only the CDR3 DNA: 42 bases, framed from base 1. CDR1 SNHLY and CDR2 FYNNEI were looked up in the germline V gene. Germline trimming: 8 bases from V, 1 base from J; junction bases outside gene matches: 5. The instrument given in TCRdb is Illumina HiSeq 2500. Quantitative 5'-RACE with molecular barcodes was the method used to prepare the TCR beta libraries. Per the source publication's procedure: A new computational method, built on a probabilistic model of VDJ rearrangement, was used to identify disease-linked TCR variants. TCRdb reanalyzed the raw reads on its own, using fastp at Q25 for trimming and MiXCR for clone calling, and kept in-frame beta chains. CDR3 protein duplicates are merged, each entry listing the most common genes and DNA. The V and J calls come from TCRdb's annotation, not from the publication. This sample is represented by approximately 350,000 distinct CDR3 sequences; roughly 14% of them were singletons. The biggest ten clones account for around 0.99% of the sample.

The sequence was obtained from a male donor with ankylosing spondylitis or in good health (not recorded which). Here the chain combines TRBV2 and TRBJ1-5; 7 central nucleotides agree with TRBD1. Sequencing was carried out using blood, either unsorted or a sorted T cell fraction (not recorded which). The CDR3: CASQGGQSNQPQHF. The sequenced DNA is TGTGCCAGCCAAGGGGGACAGAGCAATCAGCCCCAGCATTTT.